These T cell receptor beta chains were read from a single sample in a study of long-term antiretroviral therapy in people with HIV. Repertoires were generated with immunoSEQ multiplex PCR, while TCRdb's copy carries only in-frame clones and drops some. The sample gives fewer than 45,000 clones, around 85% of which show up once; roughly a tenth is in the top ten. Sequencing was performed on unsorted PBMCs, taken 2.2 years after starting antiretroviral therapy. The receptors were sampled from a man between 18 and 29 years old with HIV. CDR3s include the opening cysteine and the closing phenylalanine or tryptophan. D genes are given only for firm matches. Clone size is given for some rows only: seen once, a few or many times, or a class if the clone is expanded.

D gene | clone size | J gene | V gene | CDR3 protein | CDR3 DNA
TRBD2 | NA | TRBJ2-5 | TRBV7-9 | CASSSGLAGVETQYF | TGTGCCAGCAGCTCGGGACTAGCGGGAGTGGAGACCCAGTACTTC
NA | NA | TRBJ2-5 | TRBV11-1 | CASSLGPGRETQYF | TGTGCCAGCAGCTTAGGTCCGGGTAGAGAGACCCAGTACTTC
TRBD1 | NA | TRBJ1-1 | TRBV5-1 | CASRGTGGTEAFF | TGCGCCAGCAGGGGGACAGGGGGCACTGAAGCTTTCTTT
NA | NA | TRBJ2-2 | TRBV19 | CASSIGSGELFF | TGTGCCAGTAGTATCGGTTCCGGGGAGCTGTTTTTT
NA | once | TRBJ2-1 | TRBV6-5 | CASSEGDEQFF | TGTGCCAGCAGTGAGGGCGATGAGCAGTTCTTC
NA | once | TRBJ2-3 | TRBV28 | CASSLLGTESTDTQYF | TGTGCCAGCAGTTTATTAGGGACGGAATCCACAGATACGCAGTATTTT
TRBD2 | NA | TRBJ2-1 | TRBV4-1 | CASSQASPTSGPYNEQFF | TGCGCCAGCAGCCAAGCTTCTCCGACTAGCGGTCCCTACAATGAGCAGTTCTTC
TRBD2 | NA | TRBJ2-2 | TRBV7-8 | CASSLNLAGGPNGELFF | TGTGCCAGCAGCCTAAATTTAGCGGGGGGGCCAAACGGGGAGCTGTTTTTT
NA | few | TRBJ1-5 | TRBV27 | CASSLVGTVSDQPQHF | TGTGCCAGCAGTTTAGTTGGGACCGTGAGCGATCAGCCCCAGCATTTT
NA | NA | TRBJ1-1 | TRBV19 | CATEALGLDTEAFF | TGTGCCACGGAGGCCCTGGGATTGGACACTGAAGCTTTCTTT
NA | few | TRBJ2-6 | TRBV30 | CAWSVPAGNGANVLTF | TGTGCCTGGAGTGTACCGGCGGGGAACGGGGCCAACGTCCTGACTTTC
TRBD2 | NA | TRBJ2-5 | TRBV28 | CASRTVAGEVTQYF | TGTGCCAGCAGGACCGTAGCGGGTGAAGTGACCCAGTACTTC
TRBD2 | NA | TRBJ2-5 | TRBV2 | CATQTSGRLETQYF | TGTGCCACCCAGACTAGCGGGAGATTAGAGACCCAGTACTTC
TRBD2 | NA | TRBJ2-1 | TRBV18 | CASSPRLAGALYNEQFF | TGTGCCAGCTCACCACGGCTAGCGGGGGCCTTATACAATGAGCAGTTCTTC
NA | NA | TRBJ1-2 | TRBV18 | CASSPQLSGGGLPYGYTF | TGTGCCAGCTCACCACAACTCTCTGGGGGCGGGCTCCCTTATGGCTACACCTTC
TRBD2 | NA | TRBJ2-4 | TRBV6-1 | CASTKREDIQYF | TGTGCCAGCACAAAGCGGGAGGACATTCAGTACTTC
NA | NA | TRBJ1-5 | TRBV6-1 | CASSDQDYQPQHF | TGTGCCAGCAGTGATCAGGATTATCAGCCCCAGCATTTT
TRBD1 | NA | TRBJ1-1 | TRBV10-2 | CASRQGQNTEAFF | TGCGCCAGTAGACAGGGACAGAACACTGAAGCTTTCTTT
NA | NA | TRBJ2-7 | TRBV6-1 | CASSESFPLAKGRLRDYEQYF | TGTGCCAGCAGTGAATCCTTCCCCCTTGCGAAGGGGAGATTACGAGATTACGAGCAGTACTTC
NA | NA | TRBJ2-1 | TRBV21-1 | CASSKERGRAGSNEQFF | TGTGCCAGCAGCAAAGAACGGGGGAGGGCCGGGTCGAATGAGCAGTTCTTC
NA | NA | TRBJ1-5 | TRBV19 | CASSIDPPGQPQHF | TGTGCCAGTAGTATAGATCCCCCTGGACAGCCCCAGCATTTT
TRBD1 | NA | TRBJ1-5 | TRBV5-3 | CARSSPDRDQPQHF | TGTGCCAGAAGCTCCCCTGACAGGGACCAGCCCCAGCATTTT
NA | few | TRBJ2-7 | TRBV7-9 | CASSSLPYEQYF | TGTGCCAGCAGCTCCCTCCCCTACGAGCAGTACTTC
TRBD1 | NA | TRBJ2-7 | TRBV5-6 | CASSLGQGSSYEQYF | TGTGCCAGCAGCCTAGGACAGGGGAGTTCCTACGAGCAGTACTTC
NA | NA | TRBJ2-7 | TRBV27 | CASSFLPIIYEQYF | TGTGCCAGCAGTTTTCTCCCGATAATCTACGAGCAGTACTTC
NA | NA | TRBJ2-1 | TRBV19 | CASSPRPPLNEQFF | TGTGCCAGTAGTCCCCGACCTCCCCTCAATGAGCAGTTCTTC
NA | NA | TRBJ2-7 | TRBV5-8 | CASSGIEGDEQYF | TGTGCCAGCAGCGGAATCGAGGGGGACGAGCAGTACTTC
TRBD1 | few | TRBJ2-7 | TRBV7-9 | CASSNRDRPDYEQYF | TGTGCCAGCAGCAACCGGGACAGGCCAGATTACGAGCAGTACTTC
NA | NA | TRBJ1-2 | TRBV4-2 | CASSPLGGVDYGYTF | TGTGCCAGCAGCCCACTTGGGGGGGTGGACTATGGCTACACCTTC
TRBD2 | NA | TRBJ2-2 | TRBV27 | CASSSGLAGVIAELFF | TGTGCCAGCAGTTCGGGACTAGCGGGAGTTATCGCGGAGCTGTTTTTT
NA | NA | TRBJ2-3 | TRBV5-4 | CASSLVGSTDTQYF | TGTGCCAGCAGCTTGGTGGGGAGCACAGATACGCAGTATTTT